These 29 T cell receptor beta chains share one sample of origin, sequenced in a study of shared clonotypes between healthy human individuals. Clones were read by immunoSEQ multiplex PCR, and TCRdb kept only the in-frame ones, dropping some. The sample holds 400,000 to 500,000 clones, 76% seen once. Sequencing was done on a sample of PBMCs. These TCRs come from a woman in her 40s in good health. Some clones in this sample may be carry-over from other donors' samples.

This clone was recorded only once. J is TRBJ2-1 and V is TRBV7-8, with 12 bases fitting TRBD2. The V gene's germline CDR1 is SGHVS and CDR2 FQNEAQ. The CDR3 is 15 amino acids. V lost 5 bases, J lost 10 bases, and 9 bases stayed unmatched. CDR3 nucleotide sequence: TGTGCCAGCAGCGCTGATCTAGCGGGAGGGTCCGAGCAGTTCTTC. It is translated as CASSADLAGGSEQFF.

The chain carries TRBV5-1 and TRBJ2-5; possibly TRBD1 for D (6 bases). Per the germline V gene, CDR1 is SGHRS and CDR2 is YFSETQ. This CDR3 is built from 14 residues. Trimming pared 4 bases from V and 9 bases from J, leaving 19 bases between. CDR3 bases: TGCGCCAGCAGCCCACTAACAGGGCGTGGGGCCCAGTACTTC. Translated, it gives CASSPLTGRGAQYF.

Concerning this clone: No conserved phenylalanine or tryptophan is present at the end of the CDR3, so a read error is the likely explanation. The V and J genes are TRBV27 and TRBJ1-6; perhaps TRBD1 as D (5 bases). Trimming removed 6 bases at V and 8 bases at J, with 20 bases between. Germline lookup yields CDR1 MNHEY and CDR2 SMNVEV (reference sequence). This CDR3 has 16 amino acids. CDR3: CASSLGERGVYSPLHL. The CDR3 DNA reads TGTGCCAGCAGCTTAGGGGAACGAGGCGTGTATTCACCCCTCCACCTT.

This clone appeared many times. Other DNA sequences in the same sample also yield this CDR3. This chain uses TRBV2 with TRBJ2-7; weak D call: TRBD1 (5 bases). Germline V gene data show CDR1 as SNHLY and CDR2 as FYNNEI. The CDR3 extends over 12 amino acids. V dropped 7 bases and J dropped 6 bases, with 13 bases sitting between them. Here the CDR3 reads CASTTTGAEQYF. CDR3 DNA sequence: TGTGCCAGCACCACTACAGGTGCCGAGCAGTACTTC. Combining the CDR3 with reference TRBV2 and TRBJ2-7 gives the whole variable domain EPEVTQTPSHQVTQMGQEVILRCVPISNHLYFYWYRQILGQKVEFLVSFYNNEISEKSEIFDDQFSVERPDGSNFTLKIRSTKLEDSAMYFCASTTTGAEQYFGPGTRLTVT.

The chain recombines TRBV4-2 with TRBJ2-7; 10 bases are a match to TRBD2. There are 16 residues in the CDR3. Losses at the gene ends were 0 bases for V and 0 bases for J; bases not matched to a gene: 2. Germline V gene sequence: CDR1 LGHNA, CDR2 YNFKEQ. CDR3 DNA sequence: TGTGCCAGCAGCCAAGAGGGGACTAGCGACTCCTACGAGCAGTACTTC. Residues: CASSQEGTSDSYEQYF.

The chain has TRBV9 and TRBJ2-1, with 8 positions matching TRBD1. The CDR3 has 15 residues. From germline, CDR1 is SGDLS and CDR2 YYNGEE. The V segment lost 0 bases and the J segment 8 bases; nucleotides outside the gene matches: 7. The CDR3 nucleotides are TGTGCCAGCAGCGTAGCCCAGGACAGGGCGGATGAGCAGTTCTTC. This codes for CASSVAQDRADEQFF.

The chain is built from TRBV28 and TRBJ2-2; 7 bases line up with TRBD1. The CDR3 is 16 residues long. J lost 0 bases, V lost 6 bases, and 7 bases had no gene match. CDR1 MDHEN and CDR2 SYDVKM come from the germline V gene. CDR3 sequence (DNA): TGTGCCAGCAGCATTCGGGGACAGTCGAACACCGGGGAGCTGTTTTTT. It codes for CASSIRGQSNTGELFF.

The V and J genes are TRBV10-3 and TRBJ2-7; 10 bases agree with TRBD1. This CDR3 has 16 residues. Trimming took 3 bases from V and 5 from J; bases not matched to a gene: 10. Germline values: CDR1 ENHRY, CDR2 SYGVKD. The CDR3 loop reads CAISENTGQGYHEQYF. CDR3 bases: TGTGCCATCAGTGAAAACACGGGACAGGGGTACCACGAGCAGTACTTC.

The V gene is TRBV5-6, the J gene TRBJ2-7, with 8 nucleotides matching TRBD1. J gave up 5 bases and V 0 bases, and 7 bases lay outside the gene matches. The CDR3 consists of 15 residues. From germline, CDR1 is SGHDT and CDR2 YYEEEE. The CDR3 DNA is TGTGCCAGCAGCTTGGTGGCAGGGGGCAGGAACGAGCAGTACTTC. It is translated as CASSLVAGGRNEQYF.

This clone was counted a single time. The V and J genes are TRBV10-3 and TRBJ2-5, with TRBD1 matching 8 bases. The V and J ends lost 5 bases and 5 bases, in that order; junction bases with no gene match: 7. Germline V CDR1 and CDR2: ENHRY, SYGVKD. The CDR3 is 14 residues long. The CDR3 DNA follows: TGTGCCATCAGTCGTCAGGGGGCAGGGGAGACCCAGTACTTC. It is translated as CAISRQGAGETQYF.

The CDR3 protein is CASSVPGAVDTEAFF. The CDR3 DNA sequence: TGTGCCAGCAGTGTCCCGGGGGCAGTAGACACTGAAGCTTTCTTT. The rearrangement joins TRBV6-4 to TRBJ1-1; the D gene is possibly TRBD1 (6 bases). V lost 4 bases, J lost 3 bases, and 15 bases lay in between. CDR1 and CDR2 from the germline V gene are MRHNA and SNTAGT. This CDR3 has 15 residues.

The chain joins TRBV2 to TRBJ1-1, with D maybe TRBD1 (6 bases). Germline CDR1 is SNHLY and CDR2 is FYNNEI. The CDR3 is 14 residues long. The germline V and J ends were trimmed by 9 bases and 0 bases, with 14 bases remaining between them. The CDR3 sequence: CASLRRDMNTEAFF. Here the CDR3 DNA reads TGTGCCAGTCTGCGTAGGGACATGAACACTGAAGCTTTCTTT.

CDR3 sequence: CASSKGTGTGPEKLFF. The DNA of the CDR3 is TGTGCCAGCAGCAAGGGGACCGGGACAGGACCAGAAAAACTGTTTTTT. This chain connects TRBV11-1 to TRBJ1-4; TRBD1 matches 8 bases. CDR3 length: 16 amino acids. The V segment lost 5 bases and the J segment 8 bases; nucleotides outside the gene matches: 13. Per germline, CDR1 SGHAT and CDR2 FQDESV (reference sequence).

Comments on this clone: Other nucleotide sequences from this sample produce the same CDR3. J is TRBJ1-1 and V is TRBV7-2; D is ambiguous. Trimming removed 7 bases from V and 2 bases from J, with 14 bases in between. Germline CDR1 and CDR2: SGHTA and FQGNSA. The CDR3 runs to 14 residues. CDR3 residues: CASTTFAGNTEAFF. CDR3 coding DNA: TGTGCCAGCACTACATTCGCGGGAAACACTGAAGCTTTCTTT.

This chain uses TRBV7-9 with TRBJ2-3, with D hard to call. With 9 bases removed from V and 2 bases from J, the gap between germline ends came to 9 bases. Germline V lookup: CDR1 SEHNR, CDR2 FQNEAQ (reference sequence). CDR3 length: 12 amino acids. CDR3: CARAGSTDTQYF. DNA for the CDR3: TGTGCCAGGGCTGGCTCCACAGATACGCAGTATTTT.

V gene TRBV27 combines with J gene TRBJ2-5; D is uncertain. The V end was cut by 4 bases, the J end by 5 bases, with 11 bases between. CDR3 length: 13 amino acids. In germline, CDR1 is MNHEY, CDR2 SMNVEV (reference sequence). The CDR3 region has the DNA TGTGCCAGCAGTTACCAGAGTGGGGAGACCCAGTACTTC. Translating gives CASSYQSGETQYF.

The J gene is TRBJ2-3, the V gene TRBV10-1, with D possibly being TRBD2 (5 bases). This CDR3 contains 13 residues. The V gene's germline CDR1 is WNHNN and CDR2 SYGVQD (reference sequence). V was clipped by 3 bases and J by 5 bases, with 9 bases between them. This CDR3 is CASSEQRGDTQYF. The CDR3 DNA is TGCGCCAGCAGTGAACAACGGGGAGATACGCAGTATTTT.

The chain is built from TRBV6-5 and TRBJ2-7, with no clear D. Germline V gene data show CDR1 as MNHEY and CDR2 as SVGAGI. The CDR3 loop spans 11 amino acids. V lost 4 bases and J 4 bases, leaving 5 bases between the germline ends. CDR3 coding DNA: TGTGCCAGCAGTTCCCTGTACGAGCAGTACTTC. Translation gives CASSSLYEQYF.

This clone was seen only once. CDR3 coding DNA: TGTGCCAGTAGTCTACAGGGTTCCTATGGCTACACCTTC. Translation gives CASSLQGSYGYTF. This chain links TRBV19 with TRBJ1-2; a weak D match, TRBD1 (6 bases). The V and J ends lost 5 bases and 4 bases respectively, with 11 bases between them. From germline, CDR1 is LNHDA and CDR2 SQIVND (reference sequence). The CDR3 is 13 amino acids.

V is TRBV5-4 and J is TRBJ1-1; D unresolved. V was trimmed by 1 base and J by 2 bases, leaving 3 bases between them. This CDR3 spans 12 amino acids. Germline V gene lookup returns CDR1 SGHNT and CDR2 YYREEE (reference sequence). CDR3 DNA sequence: TGTGCCAGCAGCTTGCATAACACTGAAGCTTTCTTT. Its translation is CASSLHNTEAFF.

The V call is TRBV11-2, the J call TRBJ2-1, with 8 nucleotides matching TRBD1. Germline assignment: CDR1 SGHAT and CDR2 FQNNGV. The CDR3 loop spans 12 amino acids. The V gene end was trimmed by 2 bases and the J gene end by 11 bases; junction bases not matched to a gene: 2. The DNA for the CDR3 is TGTGCCAGCAGCTTAACAGGGGGACAGCAGTTCTTC. The encoded protein is CASSLTGGQQFF.

This chain uses TRBV2 with TRBJ2-5; tentatively, D is TRBD1 or TRBD2 (5 bases each). The V end was cut by 6 bases, the J end by 0 bases, with 14 bases between. This CDR3 spans 15 amino acids. Germline CDR1 is SNHLY and CDR2 is FYNNEI. The DNA of the CDR3 is TGTGCCAGCAGGGGACCCGACAGCTACCAAGAGACCCAGTACTTC. This codes for CASRGPDSYQETQYF.

J is TRBJ2-5 and V is TRBV7-2; D unresolved. V lost 0 bases to trimming and J lost 3 bases, with 8 bases between them. Per the germline V gene, CDR1 is SGHTA and CDR2 is FQGNSA. This CDR3 contains 14 residues. This CDR3 reads CASSLALTEETQYF. CDR3 bases: TGTGCCAGCAGCTTAGCGCTGACGGAAGAGACCCAGTACTTC.

As regards this clone: A far larger clone is one base from this, pointing to a likely read error. The identical CDR3 is also encoded by other nucleotide sequences in the sample. This chain joins TRBV30 and TRBJ1-1, with D unclear. The CDR3 totals 12 residues. Per the germline V gene, CDR1 is GTSNPN and CDR2 is SVGIG (reference sequence). This CDR3 is CAWAPGNTEAFF. The CDR3 coding sequence is TGTGCATGGGCCCCGGGGAACACTGAAGCTTTCTTT.

The rearrangement links TRBV27 to TRBJ2-7, with D possibly matching TRBD1 (5 bases). The ends were cut back, 5 bases at V and 6 bases at J, with 11 bases in the middle. The CDR3 contains 12 residues. Germline loops: CDR1 MNHEY, CDR2 SMNVEV (reference sequence). CDR3 protein: CASSQGLGEQYF. The CDR3 DNA follows: TGTGCCAGCAGTCAGGGTCTCGGCGAGCAGTACTTC.

V and J are TRBV13 and TRBJ2-2; TRBD2 aligns across 7 bases. This CDR3 region has 16 residues. Trimming cost V 5 bases and J 6 bases; bases outside gene matches: 12. In germline, CDR1 is PRHDT, CDR2 FYEKMQ (reference sequence). The DNA for the CDR3 is TGTGCCAGCAGCCTGTTAGCGGGCGGCCTGCCCGGGGAGCTGTTTTTT. Translating it yields CASSLLAGGLPGELFF.

Comments on this clone: A far larger clone is a single base away, which makes a read error likely. The V gene is TRBV5-1, the J gene TRBJ1-1, with 7 bases lining up with TRBD1. Germline CDR1 SGHRS, CDR2 YFSETQ. V shed 4 bases, J shed 0 bases, and the junction held 3 bases outside the gene matches. CDR3 length: 14 residues. CDR3: CASSPGQMNTEAFF. The CDR3 DNA reads TGCGCCAGCAGCCCGGGACAGATGAACACTGAAGCTTTCTTT. Filled out from reference TRBV5-1 and TRBJ1-1, the complete variable domain reads KAGVTQTPRYLIKTRGQQVTLSCSPISGHRSVSWYQQTPGQGLQFLFEYFSETQRNKGNFPGRFSGRQFSNSRSEMNVSTLELGDSALYLCASSPGQMNTEAFFGQGTRLTVV.

This clone was observed a few times. Other DNA sequences in this sample translate to the same CDR3. The chain recombines TRBV5-1 with TRBJ2-7; no firm D call. The CDR3 has 12 residues. V was cut by 0 bases and J by 3 bases, with 4 bases left in between. Per germline, CDR1 SGHRS and CDR2 YFSETQ. The CDR3, as DNA: TGCGCCAGCAGCTTGGGAGACTACGAGCAGTACTTC. Translating it yields CASSLGDYEQYF.

V gene TRBV30 combines with J gene TRBJ2-7, with D possibly being TRBD1 or TRBD2 (5 bases each). CDR1 and CDR2 (germline): GTSNPN, SVGIG (reference sequence). The germline V and J ends were trimmed by 5 bases and 1 base, with 15 bases remaining between them. This CDR3 spans 14 amino acids. CDR3 coding DNA: TGTGCCTGGCGCCGTATCGAGGGGTCCTACGAGCAGTACTTC. Its translation is CAWRRIEGSYEQYF.